The 6 T cell receptor beta chains below come from one sample, sequenced in a study of blood T cell repertoires in COVID-19. Sequenced by immunoSEQ multiplex PCR; TCRdb stores in-frame clones only, minus some. Of 170,000 or so clones in the sample, around nine tenths were seen once. Source material: peripheral blood. These receptors all stem from a man aged 55 to 70 with COVID-19, enrolled during active disease.

This clone was observed a few times. This chain uses TRBV5-4 with TRBJ2-3, with 8 bases matching TRBD1. This CDR3 is built from 15 residues. The junction had 4 bases not matched to a gene; V was cut back by 4 bases and J by 0 bases. Germline V gene data show CDR1 as SGHNT and CDR2 as YYREEE (reference sequence). The CDR3 DNA reads TGTGCCAGCAGCCGACAGGGGACCAGCACAGATACGCAGTATTTT. Protein sequence: CASSRQGTSTDTQYF.

This sequence joins TRBV5-1 and TRBJ2-1, with TRBD1 matching over 7 bases. Germline V gene lookup returns CDR1 SGHRS and CDR2 YFSETQ. This CDR3 region has 18 residues. Germline trimming cut 4 bases from V and 0 bases from J; bases unmatched to any gene: 13. CDR3 residues: CASSPHPNRGHSYNEQFF. CDR3 bases: TGCGCCAGCAGCCCCCACCCTAACAGGGGCCACTCCTACAATGAGCAGTTCTTC.

This clone was recorded only once. The genes are TRBV27 and TRBJ1-1; the match to TRBD1 covers 7 bases. J was trimmed by 1 base and V by 5 bases; bases with no gene match: 7. The CDR3 totals 15 residues. Germline V gene lookup returns CDR1 MNHEY and CDR2 SMNVEV (reference sequence). The CDR3 protein is CASSDRAPANTEAFF. DNA of the CDR3: TGTGCCAGCAGTGACAGGGCCCCCGCGAACACTGAAGCTTTCTTT.

The V gene is TRBV9, the J gene TRBJ2-3, with a tentative D call TRBD2 (5 bases). The CDR3 spans 16 residues. The ends were cut back, 0 bases at V and 0 bases at J, with 11 bases in the middle. CDR1 SGDLS and CDR2 YYNGEE come from the germline V gene. The CDR3 region is CASSVGTGSSTDTQYF. Written as DNA, the CDR3 is TGTGCCAGCAGCGTAGGAACGGGGTCTAGCACAGATACGCAGTATTTT.

The chain has TRBV7-9 and TRBJ1-6, with D hard to call. The CDR3 length is 12 residues. In germline, CDR1 is SEHNR, CDR2 FQNEAQ (reference sequence). The ends were cut back, 2 bases at V and 9 bases at J, with 5 bases in the middle. The CDR3 spells CASSLHSSPLHF. In nucleotides, the CDR3 is TGTGCCAGCAGCTTACACAGTTCACCCCTCCACTTT.

The rearrangement joins TRBV6-4 to TRBJ2-1; tentatively, D is TRBD2 (5 bases). Germline V gene lookup returns CDR1 MRHNA and CDR2 SNTAGT. The CDR3 covers 12 residues. V dropped 5 bases and J dropped 6 bases, with 8 bases sitting between them. Here the CDR3 reads CASSPEGNEQFF. The CDR3 region has the DNA TGTGCCAGCAGTCCCGAGGGCAATGAGCAGTTCTTC.